The present T cell receptor (beta chain) was sequenced within a study of cytomegalovirus exposure and HLA in healthy donors. A multiplex PCR was run with 60 Vbeta primers and 13 Jbeta primers. Sequenced by immunoSEQ multiplex PCR; TCRdb stores in-frame clones only, minus some. In the table there are under 150,000 clones, 55% to 75% of which are singletons. The J segment lost 5 bases and the V segment lost 3 bases, leaving 4 bases of the junction unmatched. The CDR3 extends over 15 amino acids. Germline V lookup: CDR1 MNHEY, CDR2 SMNVEV (reference sequence). The rearrangement joins TRBV27 to TRBJ2-2, with 9 bases lining up with TRBD1. This clonotype was sampled from a man between 50 and 59 years old in good health and CMV-seropositive. The sample was PBMCs. CDR3 coding DNA: TGTGCCAGCAGTTTCACAGGGGGCGCGACCGGGGAGCTGTTTTTT. This translates into CASSFTGGATGELFF.